The subject of this entry is one T cell receptor beta chain. The antigen is not known. Germline CDR1 is SGHDT and CDR2 is YYEEEE. V dropped 0 bases and J dropped 5 bases, with 4 bases sitting between them. CDR3 length: 12 residues. The protocol was immunoSEQ multiplex PCR, while the TCRdb copy is restricted to in-frame clones and leaves out a portion. The sample contains some 130,000 clones, approximately 89% of which appear only once. These data come from a study of cytomegalovirus exposure and HLA in healthy donors. Study background: Later, an analysis reported that the 95 to 150 validation repertoires had used the same platform as the roughly 660 first-cohort repertoires.

Whole-study findings and limits: The classifier reportedly diagnosed cytomegalovirus status with high specificity and sensitivity.

This receptor was taken from a woman between 18 and 30 years old in good health and CMV-seronegative. The chain links TRBV5-6 to TRBJ2-3, with no clear D. What was sequenced was PBMCs. The CDR3 nucleotides read TGTGCCAGCAGCTTGGCCGTAGATACGCAGTATTTT. This gives the protein CASSLAVDTQYF.